This T cell receptor (beta chain) was captured by sequencing in a study of blood T cell repertoires in COVID-19. This clone has a single count. Germline CDR1 and CDR2: GTSNPN and SVGIG (reference sequence). With V trimmed by 0 bases and J by 3 bases, 1 base remained unmatched. The CDR3 contains 15 residues. Using immunoSEQ multiplex PCR, the repertoire was profiled, and TCRdb retains in-frame clones only, with some absent. The data hold just over 250,000 clones, with around 87% observed a single time. The chain recombines TRBV30 with TRBJ1-3; TRBD1 agrees at 11 bases. The sequence derives from a woman aged 45-59 years with acute or convalescent COVID-19. The sample taken for sequencing was peripheral blood. The CDR3 nucleotides read TGTGCCTGGAGTGTAGGGACAGGGGGTGGAAACACCATATATTTT. Protein sequence: CAWSVGTGGGNTIYF. The complete variable domain, with remaining parts taken from reference TRBV30 and TRBJ1-3, reads SQTIHQWPATLVQPVGSPLSLECTVEGTSNPNLYWYRQAAGRGLQLLFYSVGIGQISSEVPQNLSASRPQDRQFILSSKKLLLSDSGFYLCAWSVGTGGGNTIYFGEGSWLTVV.